The 23 T cell receptor beta chains below all came from one sample that was sequenced in a study of T-cell reconstitution after alpha-beta-depleted transplantation in children. The TCRbeta library was prepared with unique molecular identifiers. TCRdb ran MiXCR on the PCR reads and lists one entry per CDR3 protein. In the table there are hundreds of thousands of distinct CDR3 sequences, 20% to 30% of which are singletons. The starting material was PBMCs, mostly from graft donor cells, obtained 360 days after TCRalphabeta/CD19-depleted stem cell transplant. The receptors stem from a female patient aged 2-9 years who had a stem cell transplant for congenital amegakaryocytic thrombocytopenia, so the T cells may come from the graft donor.

Ten or more counts support this clonotype. The chain carries TRBV5-1 and TRBJ2-1; the match to TRBD2 covers 9 bases. The CDR3 is made up of 18 amino acids. The junction had 22 bases not matched to a gene; V was cut back by 5 bases and J by 10 bases. The V gene's germline CDR1 is SGHRS and CDR2 YFSETQ. CDR3 DNA: TGCGCCAGCAGTCCCCATCACCTCGGAGCGGGAGGAGGCGGAGAGCAGTTCTTC. This codes for CASSPHHLGAGGGGEQFF.

This clonotype was seen more than once but under ten times. The chain links TRBV28 to TRBJ2-2; perhaps TRBD2 as D (5 bases). This CDR3 spans 14 amino acids. Trimming shortened V by 6 bases and J by 7 bases, and 15 bases separated the two germline ends. Germline V lookup: CDR1 MDHEN, CDR2 SYDVKM. The CDR3 loop reads CASSATGSGGELFF. The CDR3 bases are TGTGCCAGCAGCGCCACGGGATCGGGCGGGGAGCTGTTTTTT.

This clonotype was seen repeatedly, ten times or more. Here the CDR3 DNA reads TGTGCCAGCAGCTTGGTGGGTAGCGGCAGGGAGACCCAGTACTTC. The encoded protein is CASSLVGSGRETQYF. The chain uses TRBV5-5 and TRBJ2-5, with D possibly being TRBD2 (6 bases). V was pared by 0 bases and J by 5 bases, with 14 bases between. The V gene's germline CDR1 is SGHKS and CDR2 YYEKEE (reference sequence). The CDR3 spans 15 residues.

This clonotype was observed a handful of times. This chain connects TRBV6-5 to TRBJ2-7, with 11 positions matching TRBD2. J lost 7 bases, V lost 2 bases, and 7 bases had no gene match. This CDR3 comprises 15 residues. CDR1 MNHEY and CDR2 SVGAGI come from the germline V gene. CDR3 nucleotides: TGTGCCAGCAGTTACCTGACTAGCGGGGTGGTGGAGCAGTACTTC. This codes for CASSYLTSGVVEQYF.

The chain is built from TRBV7-7 and TRBJ2-2; D uncertain. CDR3 length: 13 amino acids. Trimming took 3 bases from V and 3 from J, leaving 5 bases between them. Germline CDR1 is SSHAT and CDR2 is FNYEAQ (reference sequence). CDR3 sequence reads: CASSFDYTGELFF. CDR3 DNA: TGTGCCAGCAGCTTCGACTACACCGGGGAGCTGTTTTTT.

In its sample, this clonotype was seen many times. This chain connects TRBV4-2 to TRBJ2-1; 7 bases match TRBD2. Germline V lookup: CDR1 LGHNA, CDR2 YNFKEQ. The V and J ends lost 0 bases and 7 bases, in that order; junction bases with no gene match: 6. The CDR3 is made up of 15 amino acids. CDR3 residues: CASSQDAAGLNEQFF. DNA of the CDR3: TGTGCCAGCAGCCAAGATGCAGCGGGGTTAAATGAGCAGTTCTTC.

This clonotype showed up just a few times. The CDR3 loop reads CASSLTRRYGYTF. CDR3 nucleotide sequence: TGTGCCAGCAGTTTAACCAGACGCTATGGCTACACCTTC. This chain uses TRBV12-3 or TRBV12-4 with TRBJ1-2; D remains ambiguous. This CDR3 comprises 13 residues. Deletions cut 2 bases from V and 4 bases from J, with 8 bases between.

This clonotype was counted a few times. This chain uses TRBV6-2 or TRBV6-3 with TRBJ2-2, with D possibly being TRBD1 (5 bases). Germline V CDR1 and CDR2: MNHEY, SVGEGT. Trimming took off 5 bases at V and 0 bases at J, with 13 bases between the two ends. CDR3 length equals 16 residues. The CDR3 loop reads CASSPRAPANTGELFF. CDR3 bases: TGTGCCAGCAGTCCCAGGGCGCCCGCGAACACCGGGGAGCTGTTTTTT.

In its sample, this clonotype was seen many times. This rearrangement joins TRBV29-1 to TRBJ2-4; D is unresolved. Trimming took off 2 bases at V and 0 bases at J, with 11 bases between the two ends. This CDR3 is 15 amino acids long. Germline assignment: CDR1 SQVTM and CDR2 ANQGSEA. The CDR3 DNA sequence: TGCAGCGTTGAACATACAGCTCTAGCCAAAAACATTCAGTACTTC. As protein: CSVEHTALAKNIQYF. Complete variable domain (other parts from reference TRBV29-1 and TRBJ2-4): SAVISQKPSRDICQRGTSLTIQCQVDSQVTMMFWYRQQPGQSLTLIATANQGSEATYESGFVIDKFPISRPNLTFSTLTVSNMSPEDSSIYLCSVEHTALAKNIQYFGAGTRLSVL.

V usage is TRBV10-3 and J usage is TRBJ2-1, with a possible D match to TRBD2 (7 bases). Between the trimmed V and J ends, which lost 3 bases and 14 bases, there was a span of 11 bases. Germline-derived CDR1 and CDR2 are ENHRY and SYGVKD. The CDR3 is made up of 11 amino acids. The CDR3 nucleotides are TGTGCCATCAGTGACGGGGGGCTGAAGTTCTTC. This sequence encodes CAISDGGLKFF.

This clonotype was counted between two and nine times. This sequence joins TRBV5-1 and TRBJ2-5; 9 nucleotides agree with TRBD2. Germline V gene lookup returns CDR1 SGHRS and CDR2 YFSETQ. The CDR3 extends over 14 amino acids. V lost 4 bases to trimming and J lost 5 bases; unmatched junction nucleotides: 6. CDR3 nucleotides: TGCGCCAGCAGCATTAGCGGGAGTGGGGAGACCCAGTACTTC. Translated, it gives CASSISGSGETQYF.

V gene TRBV6-5 combines with J gene TRBJ2-5; perhaps TRBD2 as D (6 bases). The CDR3 loop spans 17 amino acids. Between the trimmed V and J ends, which lost 2 bases and 5 bases, there was a span of 21 bases. The germline CDR1 and CDR2 sequences are MNHEY and SVGAGI. The CDR3 DNA follows: TGTGCCAGCAGTTACCTTGCGGGGCTGTCTGTACTGGAGACCCAGTACTTC. It yields the protein CASSYLAGLSVLETQYF.

The V call is TRBV12-3 or TRBV12-4, the J call TRBJ2-7; maybe TRBD2 (5 bases). V was pared by 6 bases and J by 7 bases, with 19 bases between. CDR3 length equals 14 residues. CDR3 bases: TGTGCCAGCAGGCCCGACCCGGGGTCGGGGGAGCAGTACTTC. Its translation: CASRPDPGSGEQYF.

V gene TRBV28 combines with J gene TRBJ2-5; a possible D gene is TRBD2 (5 bases). The V gene's germline CDR1 is MDHEN and CDR2 SYDVKM. The CDR3 is 14 residues long. Trimming removed 10 bases at V and 1 base at J, with 16 bases between. The chain's CDR3 is CATAAAGFQETQYF. In DNA, the CDR3 is TGTGCCACTGCGGCGGCGGGTTTCCAAGAGACCCAGTACTTC. The full variable domain, rest sourced from reference TRBV28 and TRBJ2-5, is DVKVTQSSRYLVKRTGEKVFLECVQDMDHENMFWYRQDPGLGLRLIYFSYDVKMKEKGDIPEGYSVSREKKERFSLILESASTNQTSMYLCATAAAGFQETQYFGPGTRLLVL.

In this sample, this clonotype turned up a few times. The DNA for the CDR3 is TGCAGCGTTGAAGTGGGGAACGAAAAACTGTTTTTT. This sequence encodes CSVEVGNEKLFF. The chain employs TRBV29-1 and TRBJ1-4, with D unresolved. CDR1 and CDR2 from the germline V gene are SQVTM and ANQGSEA. This CDR3 comprises 12 residues. V was cut by 1 base and J by 8 bases, with 8 bases left in between.

This clonotype was seen only a few times. The rearrangement uses TRBV7-9 and TRBJ1-1; the D is unclear. The CDR3 runs 14 residues. The V gene's germline CDR1 is SEHNR and CDR2 FQNEAQ (reference sequence). Trimming shortened V by 1 base and J by 0 bases, and 6 bases separated the two germline ends. The CDR3 coding sequence is TGTGCCAGCAGCTTAGTCATTATGAACACTGAAGCTTTCTTT. Translating it yields CASSLVIMNTEAFF.

This rearrangement joins TRBV20-1 to TRBJ1-5; 8 bases are a match to TRBD1. Germline CDR1 and CDR2: DFQATT and SNEGSKA (reference sequence). V was clipped by 3 bases and J by 0 bases; unmatched bases: 10. The CDR3 length is 17 residues. The CDR3 sequence is CSASTRGHFYSNQPQHF. CDR3 coding DNA: TGCAGTGCTAGTACCAGGGGGCATTTTTATAGCAATCAGCCCCAGCATTTT.

This clonotype was recorded a few times. The chain combines TRBV9 with TRBJ2-1; D not resolved. This CDR3 is built from 13 residues. V shed 0 bases and J shed 12 bases, with 13 bases lying between them. Germline CDR1 reads SGDLS; CDR2 reads YYNGEE. In nucleotides, the CDR3 is TGTGCCAGCAGCGTAGGGTGGGCAGCCGTGCAGTTCTTC. It codes for CASSVGWAAVQFF.

There are a few counts of this clonotype. The gene calls are TRBV5-1 and TRBJ2-5; TRBD1 aligns across 9 bases. J gave up 6 bases and V 4 bases, and 10 bases lay outside the gene matches. CDR3 length: 15 amino acids. Germline assignment: CDR1 SGHRS and CDR2 YFSETQ. CDR3: CASSDRTGDGKTQYF. The CDR3 DNA reads TGCGCCAGCAGCGACAGGACAGGGGATGGGAAGACCCAGTACTTC.

This clonotype has more than one count but fewer than ten. The V gene is TRBV12-3 or TRBV12-4, the J gene TRBJ2-7; D may be TRBD2 (5 bases). Trimming removed 3 bases at V and 2 bases at J, with 8 bases between. The CDR3 consists of 13 residues. Written as DNA, the CDR3 is TGTGCCAGCAGTTTCGGGGTGCCCTACGAGCAGTACTTC. It translates to CASSFGVPYEQYF.

The J gene is TRBJ2-1, the V gene TRBV9; TRBD2 matches 7 bases. V was pared by 3 bases and J by 3 bases, with 3 bases of the junction left unmatched. CDR1 and CDR2 (germline): SGDLS, YYNGEE. The CDR3 runs to 14 residues. The CDR3 coding sequence is TGTGCCAGCAGCGGGGGAGGGTACTACAATGAGCAGTTCTTC. It encodes CASSGGGYYNEQFF.

This clonotype occurred a few times. CDR3 nucleotides: TGTGCCACCAGTGGTTCGGACAGGGGATACAATGAGCAGTTCTTC. Protein sequence: CATSGSDRGYNEQFF. The chain carries TRBV24-1 and TRBJ2-1; 9 bases line up with TRBD1. CDR3 length equals 15 residues. Germline values: CDR1 KGHDR, CDR2 SFDVKD. J lost 4 bases, V lost 5 bases, and 5 bases had no gene match.

This CDR3 reads CASSPQDRANNEQFF. CDR3 DNA sequence: TGTGCCAGCAGCCCCCAGGACAGGGCGAACAATGAGCAGTTCTTC. The chain combines TRBV12-3 or TRBV12-4 with TRBJ2-1, with TRBD1 matching over 8 bases. V dropped 6 bases and J dropped 5; count of bases not matched to a gene: 9. This CDR3 spans 15 amino acids.